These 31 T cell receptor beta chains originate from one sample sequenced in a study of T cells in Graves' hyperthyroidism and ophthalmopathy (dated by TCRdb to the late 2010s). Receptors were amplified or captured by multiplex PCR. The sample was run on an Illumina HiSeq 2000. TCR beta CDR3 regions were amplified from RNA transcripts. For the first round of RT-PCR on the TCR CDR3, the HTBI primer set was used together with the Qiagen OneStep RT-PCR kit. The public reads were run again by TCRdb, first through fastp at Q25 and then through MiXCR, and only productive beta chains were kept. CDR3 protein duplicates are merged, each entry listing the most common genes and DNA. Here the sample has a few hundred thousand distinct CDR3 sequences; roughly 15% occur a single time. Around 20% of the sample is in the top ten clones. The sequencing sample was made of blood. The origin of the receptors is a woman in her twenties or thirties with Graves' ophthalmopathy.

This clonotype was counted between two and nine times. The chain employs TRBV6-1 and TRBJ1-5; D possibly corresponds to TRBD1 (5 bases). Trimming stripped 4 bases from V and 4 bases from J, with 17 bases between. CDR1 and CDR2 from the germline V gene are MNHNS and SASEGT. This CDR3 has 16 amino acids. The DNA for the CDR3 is TGTGCCAGCAGTGTATTGGGCAGGGATGGTAATCAGCCCCAGCATTTT. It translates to CASSVLGRDGNQPQHF.

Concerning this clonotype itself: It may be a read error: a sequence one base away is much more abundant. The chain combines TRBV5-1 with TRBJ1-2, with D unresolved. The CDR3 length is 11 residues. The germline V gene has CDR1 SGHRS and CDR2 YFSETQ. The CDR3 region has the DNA TGCGCCAGCGGCTTGGATGGGTTTTACACCTTC. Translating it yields CASGLDGFYTF.

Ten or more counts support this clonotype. For the CDR3, the DNA is TGTGCCAGCAGCTTAGCGCCGGGACAGGGAACAACTAATGAAAAACTGTTTTTT. Translation: CASSLAPGQGTTNEKLFF. This chain connects TRBV7-6 to TRBJ1-4, with 9 positions matching TRBD1. The V gene's germline CDR1 is SGHVS and CDR2 FNYEAQ. This CDR3 is built from 18 residues. The trim removed 0 bases at V and 0 bases at J, leaving 5 bases unmatched.

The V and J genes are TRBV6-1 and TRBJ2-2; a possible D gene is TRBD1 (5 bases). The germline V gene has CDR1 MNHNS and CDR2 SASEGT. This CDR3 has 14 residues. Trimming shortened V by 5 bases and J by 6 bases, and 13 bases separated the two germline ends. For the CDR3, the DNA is TGTGCCAGCAGTTTGTTAAAGGGGTCCGGGGAGCTGTTTTTT. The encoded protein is CASSLLKGSGELFF.

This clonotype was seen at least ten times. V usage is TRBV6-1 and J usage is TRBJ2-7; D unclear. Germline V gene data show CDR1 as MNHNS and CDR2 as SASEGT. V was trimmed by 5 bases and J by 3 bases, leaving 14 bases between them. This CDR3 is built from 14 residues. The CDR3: CASSNFGFGYEQYF. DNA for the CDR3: TGTGCCAGCAGTAATTTCGGATTTGGCTACGAGCAGTACTTC.

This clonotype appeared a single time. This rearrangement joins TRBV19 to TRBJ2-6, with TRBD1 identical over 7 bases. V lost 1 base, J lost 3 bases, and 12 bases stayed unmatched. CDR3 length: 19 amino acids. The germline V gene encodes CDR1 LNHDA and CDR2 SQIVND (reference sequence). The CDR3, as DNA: TGTGCCAGTAGTATAGGAGAGAGGCAGGGGGTGAGTGGGGCCAACGTCCTGACTTTC. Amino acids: CASSIGERQGVSGANVLTF.

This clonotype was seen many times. CDR3 sequence: CASLGEQATLGNQPQHF. In DNA form, the CDR3 reads TGTGCCAGCCTAGGTGAACAGGCCACGTTAGGCAATCAGCCCCAGCATTTT. This chain connects TRBV12-3 or TRBV12-4 to TRBJ1-5; tentatively, D is TRBD1 (5 bases). CDR3 length equals 17 residues. The ends were cut back, 8 bases at V and 2 bases at J, with 22 bases in the middle.

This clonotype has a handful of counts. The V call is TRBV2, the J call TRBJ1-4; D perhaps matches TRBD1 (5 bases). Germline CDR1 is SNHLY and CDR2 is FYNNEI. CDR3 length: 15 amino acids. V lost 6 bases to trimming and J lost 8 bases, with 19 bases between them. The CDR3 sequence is CASRPLGGYEEKLFF. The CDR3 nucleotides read TGTGCCAGCAGGCCCCTCGGGGGATACGAAGAAAAACTGTTTTTT.

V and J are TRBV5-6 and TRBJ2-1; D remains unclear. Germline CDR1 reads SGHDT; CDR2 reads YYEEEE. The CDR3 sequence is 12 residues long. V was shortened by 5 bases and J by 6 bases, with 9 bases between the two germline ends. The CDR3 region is CASRGMGNEQFF. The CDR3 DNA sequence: TGTGCCAGCAGGGGGATGGGCAATGAGCAGTTCTTC.

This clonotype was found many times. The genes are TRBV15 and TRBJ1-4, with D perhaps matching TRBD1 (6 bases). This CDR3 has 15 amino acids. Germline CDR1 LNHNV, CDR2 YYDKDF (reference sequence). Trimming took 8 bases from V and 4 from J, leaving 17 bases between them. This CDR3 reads CATYPFGQSNEKLFF. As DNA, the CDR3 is TGTGCCACCTACCCGTTTGGACAGAGTAATGAAAAACTGTTTTTT.

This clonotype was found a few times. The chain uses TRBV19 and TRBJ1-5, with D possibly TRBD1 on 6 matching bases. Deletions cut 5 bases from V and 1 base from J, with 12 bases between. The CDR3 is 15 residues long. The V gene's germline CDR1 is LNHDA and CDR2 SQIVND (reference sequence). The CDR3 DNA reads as TGTGCCAGTAGTGAACGGGGGCGAAGCAATCAGCCCCAGCATTTT. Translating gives CASSERGRSNQPQHF.

The CDR3, as DNA: TGCGCCAGCAGCTTAGTATCGCGGGGCACCGGGGAGCTGTTTTTT. This codes for CASSLVSRGTGELFF. The chain has TRBV5-1 and TRBJ2-2; D perhaps matches TRBD2 (6 bases). Trimming stripped 2 bases from V and 4 bases from J, with 12 bases between. Germline V gene data show CDR1 as SGHRS and CDR2 as YFSETQ. The CDR3 spans 15 residues.

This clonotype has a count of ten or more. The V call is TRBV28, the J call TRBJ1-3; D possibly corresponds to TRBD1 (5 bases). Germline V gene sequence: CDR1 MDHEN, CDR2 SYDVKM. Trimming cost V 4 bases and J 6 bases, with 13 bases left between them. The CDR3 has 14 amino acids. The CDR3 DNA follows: TGTGCCAGCAGTTCCTCCAGGGTGGAAAACACCATATATTTT. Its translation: CASSSSRVENTIYF. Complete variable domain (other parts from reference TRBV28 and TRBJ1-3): DVKVTQSSRYLVKRTGEKVFLECVQDMDHENMFWYRQDPGLGLRLIYFSYDVKMKEKGDIPEGYSVSREKKERFSLILESASTNQTSMYLCASSSSRVENTIYFGEGSWLTVV.

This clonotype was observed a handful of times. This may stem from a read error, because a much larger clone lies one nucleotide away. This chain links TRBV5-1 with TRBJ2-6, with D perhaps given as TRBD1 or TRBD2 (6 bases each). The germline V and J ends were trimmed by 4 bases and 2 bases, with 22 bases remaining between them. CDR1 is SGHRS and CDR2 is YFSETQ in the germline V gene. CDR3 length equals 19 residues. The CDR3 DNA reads TGCGCCAGCAGCATGTACGGGGGCGCAGAACCAGCTGGGGCCAACGTCCTGACTTTC. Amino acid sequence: CASSMYGGAEPAGANVLTF.

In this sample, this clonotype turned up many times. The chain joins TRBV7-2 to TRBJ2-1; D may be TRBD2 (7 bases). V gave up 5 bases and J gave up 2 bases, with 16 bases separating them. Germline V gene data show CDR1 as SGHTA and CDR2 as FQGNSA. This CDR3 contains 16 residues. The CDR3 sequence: CASSPNGGGPYNEQFF. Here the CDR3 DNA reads TGTGCCAGCAGCCCCAACGGCGGGGGCCCCTACAATGAGCAGTTCTTC.

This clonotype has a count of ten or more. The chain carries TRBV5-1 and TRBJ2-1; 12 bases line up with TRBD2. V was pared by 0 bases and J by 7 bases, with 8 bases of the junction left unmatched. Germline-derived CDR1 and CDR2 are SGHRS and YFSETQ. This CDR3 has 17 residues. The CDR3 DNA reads TGCGCCAGCAGCTTGGCAGGGGCTAGCGGGGGGGTGAATGAGCAGTTCTTC. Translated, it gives CASSLAGASGGVNEQFF.

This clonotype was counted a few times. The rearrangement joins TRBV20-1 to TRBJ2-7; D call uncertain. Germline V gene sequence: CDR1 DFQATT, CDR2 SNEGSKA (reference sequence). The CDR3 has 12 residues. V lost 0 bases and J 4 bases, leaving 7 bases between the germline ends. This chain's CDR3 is CSAREKAYEQYF. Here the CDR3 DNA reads TGCAGTGCTAGAGAGAAAGCATACGAGCAGTACTTC.

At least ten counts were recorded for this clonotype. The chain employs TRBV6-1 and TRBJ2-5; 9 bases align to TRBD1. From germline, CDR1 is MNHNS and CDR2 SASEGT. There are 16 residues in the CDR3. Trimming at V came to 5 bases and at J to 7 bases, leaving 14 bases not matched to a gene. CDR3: CASSLFRQGDPGTQYF. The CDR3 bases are TGTGCCAGCAGTTTATTCCGACAGGGGGACCCCGGGACCCAGTACTTC.

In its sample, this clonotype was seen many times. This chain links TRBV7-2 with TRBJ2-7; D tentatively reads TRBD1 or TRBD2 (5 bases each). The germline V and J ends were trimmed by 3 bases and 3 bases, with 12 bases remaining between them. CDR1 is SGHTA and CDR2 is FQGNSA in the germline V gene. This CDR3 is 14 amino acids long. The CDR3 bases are TGTGCCAGCAGCTTCGGGCAGGGAGACTACGAGCAGTACTTC. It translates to CASSFGQGDYEQYF. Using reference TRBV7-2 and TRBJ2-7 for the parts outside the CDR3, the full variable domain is GAGVSQSPSNKVTEKGKDVELRCDPISGHTALYWYRQSLGQGLEFLIYFQGNSAPDKSGLPSDRFSAERTGGSVSTLTIQRTQQEDSAVYLCASSFGQGDYEQYFGPGTRLTVT.

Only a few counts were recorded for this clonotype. The DNA for the CDR3 is TGTGCCACCGCACTGCCGGGATATACAAAAAATGGCTACACCTTC. Its protein product is CATALPGYTKNGYTF. The V gene is TRBV15, the J gene TRBJ1-2; D gene unclear. Germline CDR1 is LNHNV and CDR2 is YYDKDF (reference sequence). Trimming removed 8 bases from V and 6 bases from J, with 22 bases in between. This CDR3 has 15 residues. Full variable domain (missing parts from reference TRBV15 and TRBJ1-2): DAMVIQNPRYQVTQFGKPVTLSCSQTLNHNVMYWYQQKSSQAPKLLFHYYDKDFNNEADTPDNFQSRRPNTSFCFLDIRSPGLGDTAMYLCATALPGYTKNGYTFGSGTRLTVV.

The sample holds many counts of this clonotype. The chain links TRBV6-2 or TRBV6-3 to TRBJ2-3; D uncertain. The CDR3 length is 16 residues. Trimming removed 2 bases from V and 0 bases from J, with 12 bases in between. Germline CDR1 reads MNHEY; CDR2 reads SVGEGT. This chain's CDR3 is CASSYPGARSTDTQYF. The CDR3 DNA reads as TGTGCCAGCAGTTACCCAGGCGCGAGGAGCACAGATACGCAGTATTTT.

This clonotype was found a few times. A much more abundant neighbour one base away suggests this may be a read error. The DNA for the CDR3 is TGTGCCAGCAGGGGAGAGGCAGTCGGGGACAATGAGCAGCTCTTC. Its translation is CASRGEAVGDNEQLF. V is TRBV28 and J is TRBJ2-1, with D possibly matching TRBD1 (6 bases). The CDR3 sequence is 15 residues long. The germline V gene has CDR1 MDHEN and CDR2 SYDVKM.

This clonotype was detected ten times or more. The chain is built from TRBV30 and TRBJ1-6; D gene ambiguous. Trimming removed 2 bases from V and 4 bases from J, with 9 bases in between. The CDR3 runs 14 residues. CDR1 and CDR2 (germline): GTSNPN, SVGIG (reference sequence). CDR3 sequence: CAWSLGSYNSPLHF. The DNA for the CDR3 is TGTGCCTGGAGTCTTGGCAGTTATAATTCACCCCTCCACTTT.

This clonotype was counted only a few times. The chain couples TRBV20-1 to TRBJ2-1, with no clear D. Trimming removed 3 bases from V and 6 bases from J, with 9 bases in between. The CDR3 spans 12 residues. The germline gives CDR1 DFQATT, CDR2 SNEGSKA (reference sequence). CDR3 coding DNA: TGCAGTGCTAGGGAGCAGGTCAATGAGCAGTTCTTC. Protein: CSAREQVNEQFF.

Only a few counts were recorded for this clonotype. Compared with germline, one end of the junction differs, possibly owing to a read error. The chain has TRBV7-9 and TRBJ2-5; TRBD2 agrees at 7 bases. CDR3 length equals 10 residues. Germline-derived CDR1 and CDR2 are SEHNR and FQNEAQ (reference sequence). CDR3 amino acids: CASSGREVDF. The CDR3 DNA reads TGTGCCAGCAGCGGCCGGGAGGTCGACTTC.

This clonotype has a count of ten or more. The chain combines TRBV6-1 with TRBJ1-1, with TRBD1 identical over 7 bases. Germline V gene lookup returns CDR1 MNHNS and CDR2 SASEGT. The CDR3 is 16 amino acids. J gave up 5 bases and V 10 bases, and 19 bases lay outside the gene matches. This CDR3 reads CATRDRRTGGGTEAFF. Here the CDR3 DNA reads TGTGCCACCCGTGACCGGAGGACAGGAGGGGGTACTGAAGCTTTCTTT.

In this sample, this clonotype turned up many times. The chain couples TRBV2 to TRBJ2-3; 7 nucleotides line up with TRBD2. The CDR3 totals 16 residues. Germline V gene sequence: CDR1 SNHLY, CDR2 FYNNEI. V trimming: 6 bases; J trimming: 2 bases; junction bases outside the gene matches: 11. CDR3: CASRARLADSTDTQYF. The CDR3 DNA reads TGTGCCAGCAGAGCGAGACTAGCCGACTCCACAGATACGCAGTATTTT.

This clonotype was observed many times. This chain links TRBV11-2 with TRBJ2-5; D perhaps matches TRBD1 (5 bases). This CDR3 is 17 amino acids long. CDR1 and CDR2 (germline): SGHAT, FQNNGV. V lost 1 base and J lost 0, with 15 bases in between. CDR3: CASSLVRSGRDQETQYF. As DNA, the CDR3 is TGTGCCAGCAGCTTAGTACGGTCGGGCAGGGACCAAGAGACCCAGTACTTC.

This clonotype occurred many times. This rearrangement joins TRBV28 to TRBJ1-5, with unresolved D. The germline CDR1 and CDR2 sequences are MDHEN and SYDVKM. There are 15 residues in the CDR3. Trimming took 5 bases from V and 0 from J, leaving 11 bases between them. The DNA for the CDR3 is TGTGCCAGCAGTAGGCTCCTGGGTAGCAATCAGCCCCAGCATTTT. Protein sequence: CASSRLLGSNQPQHF. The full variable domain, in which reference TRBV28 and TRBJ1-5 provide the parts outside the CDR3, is DVKVTQSSRYLVKRTGEKVFLECVQDMDHENMFWYRQDPGLGLRLIYFSYDVKMKEKGDIPEGYSVSREKKERFSLILESASTNQTSMYLCASSRLLGSNQPQHFGDGTRLSIL.

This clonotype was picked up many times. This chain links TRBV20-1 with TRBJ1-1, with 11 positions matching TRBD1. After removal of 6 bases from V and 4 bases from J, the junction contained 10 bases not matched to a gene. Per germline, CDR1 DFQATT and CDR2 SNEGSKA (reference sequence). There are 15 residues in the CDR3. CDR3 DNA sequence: TGCAGTGCGGAGGGACAGGGGGACGTGGGCACTGAAGCTTTCTTT. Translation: CSAEGQGDVGTEAFF.

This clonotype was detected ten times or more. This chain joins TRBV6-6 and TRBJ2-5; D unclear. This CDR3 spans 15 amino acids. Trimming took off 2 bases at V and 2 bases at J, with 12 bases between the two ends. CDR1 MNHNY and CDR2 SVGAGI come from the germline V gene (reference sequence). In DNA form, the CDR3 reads TGTGCCAGCAGTTACACCGTGGGAACACAAGAGACCCAGTACTTC. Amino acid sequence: CASSYTVGTQETQYF.